This TCR beta chain was documented in a study of blood T cells in healthy people across ages. A J-beta primer mix and a sample-barcoded 5' primer were used in a second PCR of roughly 6 to 12 cycles. MiXCR, run by TCRdb on the 5' RACE reads, gives a single entry per CDR3 protein. The repertoire has roughly 700,000 distinct CDR3 sequences, 32% of them found once; the top ten carry just over 15%. The sample taken for sequencing was blood. The sequence derives from an elderly woman in good health.

CDR3 protein: CASTREWGNEKLFF. The CDR3 nucleotides read TGTGCCAGCACCAGAGAATGGGGGAATGAAAAACTGTTTTTT. The gene calls are TRBV6-2 or TRBV6-3 and TRBJ1-4; a possible D gene is TRBD1 (5 bases). The V gene's germline CDR1 is MNHEY and CDR2 SVGEGT. V gave up 7 bases and J gave up 5 bases, with 14 bases separating them. This CDR3 has 14 residues.